This TCR beta chain derives from a study of graft-versus-host responses after intestinal transplantation. Overall study context: After anti-thymocyte globulin induction, recipients took tacrolimus and steroids for about 3 years. Study results and caveats: Recipient marrow held GvH clones, some first seen in ileum or blood.

Notes on this clone: The antigen is undetermined.

Clones were sequenced by immunoSEQ multiplex PCR, and TCRdb holds only the in-frame ones, with some missing. Seen here are about 130,000 clones, over 90% observed once, and the top ten hold roughly 0.2%. The receptor comes from a human donor who received an intestinal transplant. The sequences come from unstimulated CD4+ T cells sorted from spleen or lymph node cells, collected before intestinal transplant.

The CDR3 DNA reads as TGTGCCAGCAGCCGATGGGCTTACTCTGGAAACACCATATATTTT. Translation gives CASSRWAYSGNTIYF. The chain combines TRBV9 with TRBJ1-3; D gene uncertain. V was trimmed by 4 bases and J by 0 bases, leaving 11 bases between them. Germline values: CDR1 SGDLS, CDR2 YYNGEE. This CDR3 has 15 amino acids.